What follows is one TCR beta chain and its context. The data were obtained in a study of OX40 agonist ivuxolimab in advanced cancers. Background on the study: Of mixed ages from roughly 23 to 80 and averaging about 56 years, the group was over 80% male.

The CDR3 spans 19 residues. Trimming shortened V by 1 base and J by 4 bases, and 27 bases separated the two germline ends. Autoimmune disease history or systemic immunosuppression led to patients being barred. Profiling relied on immunoSEQ multiplex PCR, and the TCRdb table lists in-frame clones only, not all of them. This repertoire shows about 69,000 clones, nearly 90% found once; its top ten account for roughly a tenth. This sequence originates from an adult with an advanced solid tumor such as melanoma, head and neck, liver or kidney cancer. This chain joins TRBV5-3 and TRBJ2-7; weak D call: TRBD1 (7 bases). TRBV5-3 is noted as an ORF with a role that remains uncertain. The sequencing used CD4+ or CD8+ T cells sorted from blood, collected in a trial of the OX40 agonist ivuxolimab. The DNA for the CDR3 is TGTGCCAGAAGCTTGTTTCAGCTAGCACCACAGGGGAGGTGGTACGAGCAGTACTTC. It encodes CARSLFQLAPQGRWYEQYF.